The entry that follows covers one T cell receptor (beta chain) sequence. The sample comes from a study of control samples from healthy donors and cancer patients. Assay: immunoSEQ multiplex PCR; the TCRdb copy retains only in-frame clones and omits some. The sample comprises about 64,000 clones, around 90% of which are singletons, and 1.5% to 2% rests with the top ten. Specimen: PBMCs. The origin of this receptor is a man aged 35-49 years with colorectal cancer.

This chain's CDR3 is CASTERAGPSETQYF. As DNA, the CDR3 is TGTGCCAGCACAGAGCGGGCCGGACCCAGTGAGACCCAGTACTTC. This rearrangement joins TRBV2 to TRBJ2-5; D possibly corresponds to TRBD2 (6 bases). V lost 7 bases, J lost 5 bases, and 20 bases lay in between. The germline V gene encodes CDR1 SNHLY and CDR2 FYNNEI. The CDR3 contains 15 residues.